The rows below give T cell receptor beta chains drawn from one sample of a study of cytomegalovirus exposure and HLA in healthy donors. TCRdb's copy holds only in-frame clones and misses some; the assay was immunoSEQ multiplex PCR. The data contain 100,000 to 150,000 clones, roughly 80% of them seen just once; the ten biggest clones take up approximately 4%. Sequencing was performed on PBMCs. These receptors came from a man between 18 and 29 years old in good health and CMV-seropositive. The CDR3 runs from the conserved cysteine through the conserved F or W. The order of the fields is V gene, clone size, D gene, J gene, CDR3 protein, CDR3 DNA. The D gene is left open where the match is weak. Where a row states a size, it is once, few, many or the class of an expanded clone; other rows omit it.

TRBV30,-,TRBD2,TRBJ2-1,CAWSPFLRGGNEQFF,TGTGCCTGGAGTCCCTTCCTGCGGGGGGGGAATGAGCAGTTCTTC
TRBV4-1,few,-,TRBJ2-7,CASSRIQGSSYEQYF,TGCGCCAGCAGCCGGATTCAGGGAAGCTCCTACGAGCAGTACTTC
TRBV30,-,-,TRBJ2-5,CAWRTAGSQETQYF,TGTGCCTGGAGGACTGCCGGAAGTCAAGAGACCCAGTACTTC
TRBV6-5,-,-,TRBJ2-7,CASSPQGVGGEQYF,TGTGCCAGCAGTCCCCAGGGGGTCGGGGGCGAGCAGTACTTC
TRBV15,-,TRBD1,TRBJ1-2,CATSRNRGLDGYTF,TGTGCCACCAGCAGAAACAGGGGGCTGGATGGCTACACCTTC
TRBV19,-,-,TRBJ1-6,CASGQEPYNSPLHF,TGTGCCAGTGGCCAGGAACCCTATAATTCACCCCTCCACTTT
TRBV4-3,-,TRBD2,TRBJ2-1,CASSQDLAGTYNEQFF,TGCGCCAGCAGCCAAGATCTAGCGGGAACCTACAATGAGCAGTTCTTC
TRBV28,-,-,TRBJ2-1,CASSFDLGSSYNEQFF,TGTGCCAGCAGTTTTGATCTCGGGAGCTCCTACAATGAGCAGTTCTTC
TRBV7-9,-,-,TRBJ1-2,CASSLARESRVYGYTF,TGTGCCAGCAGCTTAGCCCGGGAGAGCAGAGTCTATGGCTACACCTTC
TRBV6-6,few,-,TRBJ1-1,CASGTGTVSAEAFF,TGTGCCAGTGGAACAGGCACGGTTTCGGCTGAAGCTTTCTTT
TRBV9,-,-,TRBJ2-7,CASSQSPLASYEQYF,TGTGCCAGCAGCCAGTCCCCTCTAGCTTCCTACGAGCAGTACTTC
TRBV7-6,-,-,TRBJ1-1,CASSLTGGTLNTEAFF,TGTGCCAGCAGCTTGACCGGCGGTACCCTGAACACTGAAGCTTTCTTT
TRBV4-3,few,TRBD1,TRBJ2-7,CASSHSNRGKQYF,TGCGCCAGCAGCCACTCTAACAGGGGGAAGCAGTACTTC
TRBV25-1,-,-,TRBJ2-5,CASRWQNQETQYF,TGTGCCAGCAGATGGCAGAACCAAGAGACCCAGTACTTC
TRBV5-1,-,-,TRBJ2-2,CASSLSPIGNTGELFF,TGCGCCAGCAGCTTGTCCCCGATCGGGAACACCGGGGAGCTGTTTTTT
TRBV27,-,-,TRBJ1-6,CASSLGWGSRSSYNSPLHF,TGTGCCAGCAGCCTAGGCTGGGGCTCGAGAAGCTCCTATAATTCACCCCTCCACTTT
TRBV7-2,-,TRBD1,TRBJ1-6,CASSRPGTGNLHF,TGTGCCAGCAGCCGCCCCGGGACAGGAAACCTCCACTTT
TRBV27,-,TRBD2,TRBJ2-3,CASSLGGWADTQYF,TGTGCCAGCAGTTTGGGGGGGTGGGCAGATACGCAGTATTTT
TRBV6-1,once,TRBD1,TRBJ2-7,CASSVLDRSYEQYF,TGTGCCAGCAGTGTCCTGGACAGGTCCTACGAGCAGTACTTC
TRBV7-2,-,-,TRBJ1-2,CASSPQGSYGYTF,TGTGCCAGCAGCCCACAGGGTTCCTATGGCTACACCTTC
TRBV5-6,-,TRBD1,TRBJ2-7,CASSGTEYYEQYF,TGTGCCAGCAGCGGGACAGAGTACTACGAGCAGTACTTC
TRBV10-2,-,-,TRBJ1-3,CASSGGSSGNTIYF,TGCGCCAGCAGTGGAGGGAGCTCTGGAAACACCATATATTTT
TRBV5-1,-,-,TRBJ1-6,CASSFSLKAQGSPLHF,TGCGCCAGCAGCTTCAGTTTGAAGGCCCAGGGTTCACCCCTCCACTTT
TRBV19,-,-,TRBJ1-5,CASRMRVHSNQPQHF,TGTGCCAGTAGGATGAGGGTCCACAGCAATCAGCCCCAGCATTTT
TRBV5-5,-,-,TRBJ2-7,CASSSEIETGSYEQYF,TGTGCCAGCAGCTCCGAAATTGAGACAGGATCCTACGAGCAGTACTTC
TRBV19,-,-,TRBJ2-3,CASSIGEPSTDTQYF,TGTGCCAGTAGTATAGGGGAGCCTAGCACAGATACGCAGTATTTT
TRBV2,-,TRBD1,TRBJ1-2,CASSPRQGAPGGYTF,TGTGCCAGCAGTCCCCGACAGGGGGCACCTGGAGGCTACACCTTC
TRBV9,-,-,TRBJ2-5,CASSGLEMGTQYF,TGTGCCAGCAGCGGACTAGAAATGGGGACCCAGTACTTC
TRBV19,-,TRBD1,TRBJ1-2,CATTGPNYGYTF,TGTGCCACGACAGGGCCAAACTATGGCTACACCTTC
TRBV10-1,-,-,TRBJ1-1,CASRRNRELNTEAFF,TGCGCCAGCAGACGGAACAGGGAACTGAACACTGAAGCTTTCTTT
TRBV30,-,-,TRBJ2-7,CAWSVLFLEANYEQYF,TGTGCCTGGAGTGTACTTTTCTTAGAGGCGAACTACGAGCAGTACTTC
TRBV4-3,-,-,TRBJ2-7,CASSQEHAGTFYYEQYF,TGCGCCAGCAGCCAAGAACATGCCGGGACTTTTTACTACGAGCAGTACTTC
TRBV21-1,-,-,TRBJ1-2,CASGPRGGLGGQGYGYTF,TGTGCCAGCGGCCCACGAGGGGGACTGGGGGGGCAAGGCTATGGCTACACCTTC
TRBV20-1,few,-,TRBJ1-4,CGSKSGEKLFF,TGCGGATCCAAATCGGGTGAAAAACTGTTTTTT
TRBV7-2,-,-,TRBJ1-2,CASSFSIRGNYGYTF,TGTGCCAGCAGCTTTTCCATCAGGGGTAACTATGGCTACACCTTC
TRBV5-1,-,TRBD1,TRBJ2-3,CASSFSGGAADTQYF,TGCGCCAGCAGCTTTTCAGGGGGAGCGGCAGATACGCAGTATTTT
TRBV5-1,-,TRBD1,TRBJ1-1,CASSPTGGREAFF,TGCGCCAGCAGCCCGACAGGGGGACGGGAAGCTTTCTTT
TRBV11-2,-,-,TRBJ1-6,CASSAEYSPLHF,TGTGCCAGCAGCGCGGAATATTCACCCCTCCACTTT
TRBV29-1,-,TRBD2,TRBJ2-2,CSVLLAGEANTGELFF,TGCAGCGTGCTACTAGCGGGGGAAGCGAACACCGGGGAGCTGTTTTTT
TRBV11-2,-,TRBD2,TRBJ2-3,CASSSMLEGLAADTQYF,TGTGCCAGCAGCTCCATGTTAGAAGGACTAGCGGCAGATACGCAGTATTTT